The sequence of this T cell receptor (beta chain) was determined in a study of T cell repertoires in aging, cancer and after chemotherapy. Turning to the study itself: Clear clonal overlap appeared across healthy donor samples taken over several months to years. About 8.8 million TCR reads were in the whole dataset. The study's findings and limits: Healthy donors lost TCR diversity with age mainly through richness, cancer patients through richness and evenness.

CDR3 size: 17 residues. J was trimmed by 2 bases and V by 9 bases; bases with no gene match: 14. The germline V gene has CDR1 LNHDA and CDR2 SQIVND (reference sequence). The template was genomic DNA from peripheral blood, not RNA. A mixed TRB-A/B primer pool amplified rearranged TRB by multiplex touch-down PCR. TCRdb reprocessed the multiplex PCR reads via MiXCR and lists one record per CDR3 protein. The data hold 1,500 to 2,500 distinct CDR3 sequences, with 25% to 35% observed a single time. This clonotype is labeled as medium-sized. Its antigen is unknown. The sample comprised blood. The chain uses TRBV19 and TRBJ2-3; 10 nucleotides agree with TRBD1. The receptor was isolated from a human donor in good health. CDR3 region: CASPDRDRGLFTDTQYF. CDR3 in DNA: TGTGCCAGCCCTGACCGGGACAGGGGATTATTCACAGATACGCAGTATTTT.